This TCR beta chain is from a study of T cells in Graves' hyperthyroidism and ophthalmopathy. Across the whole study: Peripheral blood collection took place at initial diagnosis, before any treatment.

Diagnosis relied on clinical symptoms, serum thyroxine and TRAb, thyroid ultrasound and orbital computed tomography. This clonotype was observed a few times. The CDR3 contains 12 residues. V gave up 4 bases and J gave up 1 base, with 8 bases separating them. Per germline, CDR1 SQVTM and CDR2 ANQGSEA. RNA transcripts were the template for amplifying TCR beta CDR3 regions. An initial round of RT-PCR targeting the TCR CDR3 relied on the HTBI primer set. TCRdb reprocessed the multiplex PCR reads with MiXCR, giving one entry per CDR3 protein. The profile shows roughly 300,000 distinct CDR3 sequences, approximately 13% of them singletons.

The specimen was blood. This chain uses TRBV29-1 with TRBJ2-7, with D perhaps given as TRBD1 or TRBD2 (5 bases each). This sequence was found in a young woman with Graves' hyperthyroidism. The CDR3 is CSVVGGSYEQYF. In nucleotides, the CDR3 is TGCAGCGTTGTTGGGGGATCCTACGAGCAGTACTTC.